This T cell receptor beta chain was retrieved from a study of CD8 T cells in Susac syndrome. Findings and caveats of the study: Susac CD8+ cells expanded clonally the most in TEMRA cells and in active patients. In total CD8+ repertoires, roughly 17 Susac-specific public clones were found, and four to six in CD8+ TEMRA repertoires.

CDR3 length: 12 amino acids. Looked up from germline, CDR1 is MNHNY and CDR2 is SVGAGI (reference sequence). V was shortened by 6 bases and J by 4 bases, with 7 bases between the two germline ends. Reverse transcription of about 0.5 to 1 ug RNA used random hexamers. MiXCR was run by TCRdb on the immunoSEQ multiplex PCR reads, yielding one entry per CDR3 protein. The table includes fewer than 90,000 distinct CDR3 sequences, approximately 94% detected once. Each Susac syndrome patient had definite or probable disease by recently defined criteria. Concerning this clonotype itself: Its antigen remains unidentified.

The chain has TRBV6-6 and TRBJ2-1; D remains ambiguous. The source of this sequence is a human donor with Susac syndrome. The sequenced sample consisted of CD8+ T cells from PBMCs. The chain's CDR3 is CASSLVYNEQFF. The CDR3 bases are TGTGCCAGCAGCCTCGTTTACAATGAGCAGTTCTTC.